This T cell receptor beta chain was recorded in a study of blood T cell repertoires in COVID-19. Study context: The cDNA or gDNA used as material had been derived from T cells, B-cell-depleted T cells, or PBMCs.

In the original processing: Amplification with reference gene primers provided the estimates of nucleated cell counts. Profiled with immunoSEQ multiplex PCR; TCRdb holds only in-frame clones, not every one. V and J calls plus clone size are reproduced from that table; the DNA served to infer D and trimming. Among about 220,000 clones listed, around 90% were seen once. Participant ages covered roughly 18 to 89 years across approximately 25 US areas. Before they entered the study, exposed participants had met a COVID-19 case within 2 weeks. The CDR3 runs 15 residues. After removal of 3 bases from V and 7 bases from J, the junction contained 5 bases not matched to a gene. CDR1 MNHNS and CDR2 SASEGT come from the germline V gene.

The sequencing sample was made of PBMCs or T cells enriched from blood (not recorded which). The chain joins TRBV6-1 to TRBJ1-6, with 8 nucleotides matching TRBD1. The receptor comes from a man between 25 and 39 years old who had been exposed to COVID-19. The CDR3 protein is CASSDRGQWNSPLHF. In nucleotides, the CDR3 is TGTGCCAGCAGTGACAGGGGGCAGTGGAATTCACCCCTCCACTTT.